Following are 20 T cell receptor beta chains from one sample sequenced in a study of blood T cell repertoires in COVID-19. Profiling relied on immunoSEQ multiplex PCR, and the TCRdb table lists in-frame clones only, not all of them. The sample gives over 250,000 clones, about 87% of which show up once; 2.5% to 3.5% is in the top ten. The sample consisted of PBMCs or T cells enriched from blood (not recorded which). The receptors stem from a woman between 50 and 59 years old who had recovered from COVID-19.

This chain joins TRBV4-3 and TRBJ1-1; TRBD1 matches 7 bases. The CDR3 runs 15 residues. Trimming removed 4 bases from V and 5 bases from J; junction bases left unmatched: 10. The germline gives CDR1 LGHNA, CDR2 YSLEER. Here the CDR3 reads CASSRTTGKGTEAFF. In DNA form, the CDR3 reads TGCGCCAGCAGCCGGACGACAGGGAAGGGAACTGAAGCTTTCTTT.

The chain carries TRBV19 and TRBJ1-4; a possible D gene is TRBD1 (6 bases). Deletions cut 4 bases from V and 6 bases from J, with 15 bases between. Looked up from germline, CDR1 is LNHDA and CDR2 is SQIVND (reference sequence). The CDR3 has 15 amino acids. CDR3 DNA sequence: TGTGCCAGTAGTACAACAGGGAGCCTATATGAAAAACTGTTTTTT. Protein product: CASSTTGSLYEKLFF. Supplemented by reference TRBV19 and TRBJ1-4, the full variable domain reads DGGITQSPKYLFRKEGQNVTLSCEQNLNHDAMYWYRQDPGQGLRLIYYSQIVNDFQKGDIAEGYSVSREKKESFPLTVTSAQKNPTAFYLCASSTTGSLYEKLFFGSGTQLSVL.

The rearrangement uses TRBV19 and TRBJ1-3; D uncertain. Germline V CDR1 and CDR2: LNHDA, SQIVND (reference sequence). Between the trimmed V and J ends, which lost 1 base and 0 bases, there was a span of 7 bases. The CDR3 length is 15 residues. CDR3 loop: CASSIVRSSGNTIYF. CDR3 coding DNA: TGTGCCAGTAGTATAGTACGGAGCTCTGGAAACACCATATATTTT.

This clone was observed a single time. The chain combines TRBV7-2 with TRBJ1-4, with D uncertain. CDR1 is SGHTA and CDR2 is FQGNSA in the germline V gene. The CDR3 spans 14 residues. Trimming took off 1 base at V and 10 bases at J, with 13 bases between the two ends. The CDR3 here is CASSLDPFSGKLFF. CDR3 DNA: TGTGCCAGCAGCTTAGACCCTTTCAGCGGAAAACTGTTTTTT.

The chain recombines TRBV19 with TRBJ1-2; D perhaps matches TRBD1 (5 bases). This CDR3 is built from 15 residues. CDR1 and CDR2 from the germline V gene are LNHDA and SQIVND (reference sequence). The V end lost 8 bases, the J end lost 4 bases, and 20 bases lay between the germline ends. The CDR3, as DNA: TGTGCCAGTTCCCTTTCAGGGAACGGAGTCTATGGCTACACCTTC. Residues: CASSLSGNGVYGYTF.

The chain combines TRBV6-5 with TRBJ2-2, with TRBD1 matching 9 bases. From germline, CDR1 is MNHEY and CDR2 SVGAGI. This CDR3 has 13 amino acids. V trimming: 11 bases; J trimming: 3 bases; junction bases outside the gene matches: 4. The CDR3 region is CAFGQGYTGELFF. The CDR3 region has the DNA TGTGCCTTCGGACAGGGGTACACCGGGGAGCTGTTTTTT.

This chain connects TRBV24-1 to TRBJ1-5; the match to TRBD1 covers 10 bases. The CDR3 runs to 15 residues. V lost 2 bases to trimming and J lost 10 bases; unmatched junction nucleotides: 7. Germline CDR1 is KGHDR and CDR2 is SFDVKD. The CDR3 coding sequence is TGTGCCACCAGTGATTCGGACAGGGGGTCTTCTCCCCAGCATTTT. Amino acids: CATSDSDRGSSPQHF.

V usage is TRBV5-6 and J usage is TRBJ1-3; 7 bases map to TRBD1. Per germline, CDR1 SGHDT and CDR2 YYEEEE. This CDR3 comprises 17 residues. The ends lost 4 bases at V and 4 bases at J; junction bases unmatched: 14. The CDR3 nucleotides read TGTGCCAGCAGCCGCTTTGGGACAGAAGGATCCGGAAACACCATATATTTT. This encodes CASSRFGTEGSGNTIYF. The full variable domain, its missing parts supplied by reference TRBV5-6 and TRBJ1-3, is DAGVTQSPTHLIKTRGQQVTLRCSPKSGHDTVSWYQQALGQGPQFIFQYYEEEERQRGNFPDRFSGHQFPNYSSELNVNALLLGDSALYLCASSRFGTEGSGNTIYFGEGSWLTVV.

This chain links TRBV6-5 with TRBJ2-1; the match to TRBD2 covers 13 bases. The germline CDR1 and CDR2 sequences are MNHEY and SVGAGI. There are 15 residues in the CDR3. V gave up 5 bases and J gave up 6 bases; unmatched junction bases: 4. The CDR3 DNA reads TGTGCCAGCAGTCCACTAGCGGGAGGGGTCAATGAGCAGTTCTTC. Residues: CASSPLAGGVNEQFF.

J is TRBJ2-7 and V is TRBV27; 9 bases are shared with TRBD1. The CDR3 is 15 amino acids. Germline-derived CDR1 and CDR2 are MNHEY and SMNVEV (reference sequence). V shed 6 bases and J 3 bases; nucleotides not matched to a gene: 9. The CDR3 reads CASRDRPGQGYEQYF. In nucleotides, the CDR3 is TGTGCCAGCAGAGATCGACCGGGACAGGGCTACGAGCAGTACTTC.

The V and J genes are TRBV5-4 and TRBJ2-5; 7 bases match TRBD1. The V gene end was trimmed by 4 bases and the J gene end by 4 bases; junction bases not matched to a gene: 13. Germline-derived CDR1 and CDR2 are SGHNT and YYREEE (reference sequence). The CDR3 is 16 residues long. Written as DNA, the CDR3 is TGTGCCAGCAGCCCATTCCAAGGGGGCGGTGGAGAGACCCAGTACTTC. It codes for CASSPFQGGGGETQYF.

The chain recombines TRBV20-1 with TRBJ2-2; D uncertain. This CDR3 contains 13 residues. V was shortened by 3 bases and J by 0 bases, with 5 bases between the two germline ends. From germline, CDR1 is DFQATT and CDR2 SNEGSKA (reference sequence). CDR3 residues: CSASRANTGELFF. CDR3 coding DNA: TGCAGTGCTAGTCGGGCGAACACCGGGGAGCTGTTTTTT.

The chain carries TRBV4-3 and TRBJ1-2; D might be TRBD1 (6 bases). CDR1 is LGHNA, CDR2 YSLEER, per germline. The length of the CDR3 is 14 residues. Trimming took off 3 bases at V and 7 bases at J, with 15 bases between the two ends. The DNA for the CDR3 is TGCGCCAGCAGCCACTACCAGACAGGCTCTGGCTACACCTTC. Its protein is CASSHYQTGSGYTF.

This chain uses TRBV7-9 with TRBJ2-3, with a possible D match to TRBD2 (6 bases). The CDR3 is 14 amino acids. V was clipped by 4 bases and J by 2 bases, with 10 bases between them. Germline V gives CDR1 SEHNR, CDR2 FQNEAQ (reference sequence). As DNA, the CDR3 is TGTGCCAGCAGCTCCCGGGACTTCACAGATACGCAGTATTTT. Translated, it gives CASSSRDFTDTQYF.

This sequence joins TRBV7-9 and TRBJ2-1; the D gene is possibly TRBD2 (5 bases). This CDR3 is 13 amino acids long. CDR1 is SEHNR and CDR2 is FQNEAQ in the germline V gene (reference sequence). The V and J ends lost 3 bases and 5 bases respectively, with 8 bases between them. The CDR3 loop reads CASSFISDNEQFF. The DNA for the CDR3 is TGTGCCAGCAGCTTTATTAGCGACAATGAGCAGTTCTTC.

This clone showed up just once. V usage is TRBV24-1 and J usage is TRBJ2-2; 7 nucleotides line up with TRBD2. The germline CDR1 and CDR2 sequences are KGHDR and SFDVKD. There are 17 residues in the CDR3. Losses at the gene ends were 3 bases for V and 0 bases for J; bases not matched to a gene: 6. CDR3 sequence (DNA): TGTGCCACCAGTGATATACGGGGGGACGCGAACACCGGGGAGCTGTTTTTT. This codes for CATSDIRGDANTGELFF.

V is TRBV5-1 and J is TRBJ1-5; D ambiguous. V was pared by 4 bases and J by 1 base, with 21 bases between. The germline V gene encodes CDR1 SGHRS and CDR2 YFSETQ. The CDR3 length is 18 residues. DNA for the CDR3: TGCGCCAGCAGCCCAGACGGGGTTGGATCGTCGAGCAATCAGCCCCAGCATTTT. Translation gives CASSPDGVGSSSNQPQHF.

CDR3 bases: TGTGCCAGCAGTTCCCGTCTAGCGGCCTCCTACAATGAGCAGTTCTTC. It specifies CASSSRLAASYNEQFF. The chain links TRBV6-2 or TRBV6-3 to TRBJ2-1, with 7 nucleotides matching TRBD2. This CDR3 is 16 amino acids long. CDR1 and CDR2 from the germline V gene are MNHEY and SVGEGT. V lost 4 bases to trimming and J lost 0 bases; unmatched junction nucleotides: 6.

The CDR3 region is CASSLQGNFPNEQFF. The DNA of the CDR3 is TGTGCCAGCAGTTTACAGGGTAATTTCCCCAATGAGCAGTTCTTC. The V and J genes are TRBV27 and TRBJ2-1, with D tentatively TRBD1 (5 bases). Germline CDR1 is MNHEY and CDR2 is SMNVEV (reference sequence). Between the trimmed V and J ends, which lost 2 bases and 6 bases, there was a span of 14 bases. The CDR3 totals 15 residues.

The CDR3 region is CASGTGIYEQYF. As DNA, the CDR3 is TGTGCCAGCGGGACTGGTATCTACGAGCAGTACTTC. The V gene is TRBV27, the J gene TRBJ2-7; TRBD2 might be the D (6 bases). V was trimmed by 8 bases and J by 3 bases, leaving 11 bases between them. Germline values: CDR1 MNHEY, CDR2 SMNVEV (reference sequence). The length of the CDR3 is 12 residues.